The entry below gives a single T cell receptor (beta chain) sequence along with its context. The data were taken from a study of blood T cell repertoires in COVID-19. The V gene's germline CDR1 is SGHRS and CDR2 YFSETQ. Trimming removed 5 bases at V and 0 bases at J, with 22 bases between. The CDR3 extends over 18 amino acids. Method: immunoSEQ multiplex PCR; TCRdb's copy keeps in-frame clones and lacks some. The sample lists 200,000 to 250,000 clones; 85% to 90% were seen once. The source is a woman aged 45-60 years with COVID-19, enrolled during active disease. The sample taken for sequencing was peripheral blood. The chain carries TRBV5-1 and TRBJ2-3; D perhaps matches TRBD2 (7 bases). The chain's CDR3 is CASSWGGRGLSSTDTQYF. CDR3 coding DNA: TGCGCCAGCAGTTGGGGGGGCCGAGGTCTATCTAGCACAGATACGCAGTATTTT.